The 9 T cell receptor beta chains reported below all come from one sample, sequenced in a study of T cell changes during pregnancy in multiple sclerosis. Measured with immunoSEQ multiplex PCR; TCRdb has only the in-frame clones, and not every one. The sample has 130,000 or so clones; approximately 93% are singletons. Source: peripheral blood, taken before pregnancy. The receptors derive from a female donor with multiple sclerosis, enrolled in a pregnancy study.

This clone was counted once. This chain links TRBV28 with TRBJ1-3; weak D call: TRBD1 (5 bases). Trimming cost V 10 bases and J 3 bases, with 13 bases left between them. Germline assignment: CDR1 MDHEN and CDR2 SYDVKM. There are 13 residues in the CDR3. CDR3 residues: CATGGLRGNTIYF. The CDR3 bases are TGTGCCACGGGGGGGTTGCGTGGAAACACCATATATTTT.

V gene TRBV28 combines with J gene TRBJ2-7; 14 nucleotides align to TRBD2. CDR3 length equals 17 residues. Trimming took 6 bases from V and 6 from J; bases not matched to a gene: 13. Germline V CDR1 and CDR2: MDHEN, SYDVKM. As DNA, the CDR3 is TGTGCCAGCAGACGGACGTTAGGACTAGCGGGAGGTCTCGAGCAGTACTTC. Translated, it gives CASRRTLGLAGGLEQYF.

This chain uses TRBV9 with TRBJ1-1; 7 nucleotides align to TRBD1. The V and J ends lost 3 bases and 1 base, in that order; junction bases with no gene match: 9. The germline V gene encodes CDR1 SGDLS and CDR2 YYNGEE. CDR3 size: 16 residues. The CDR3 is CASSGADRPPNTEAFF. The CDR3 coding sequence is TGTGCCAGCAGCGGTGCGGACAGGCCACCGAACACTGAAGCTTTCTTT.

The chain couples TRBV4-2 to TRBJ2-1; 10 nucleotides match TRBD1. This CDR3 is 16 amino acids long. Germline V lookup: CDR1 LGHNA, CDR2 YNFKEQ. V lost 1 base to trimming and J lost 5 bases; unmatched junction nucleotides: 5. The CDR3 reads CASSQGGQGRNNEQFF. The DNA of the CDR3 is TGTGCCAGCAGCCAAGGGGGACAGGGGAGGAACAATGAGCAGTTCTTC.

This CDR3 is CSVRLAEAYEQYF. The DNA for the CDR3 is TGCAGCGTTAGGCTAGCGGAGGCCTACGAGCAGTACTTC. The genes are TRBV29-1 and TRBJ2-7, with TRBD2 identical over 7 bases. The V segment lost 5 bases and the J segment 2 bases; nucleotides outside the gene matches: 6. The CDR3 loop spans 13 amino acids. Germline-derived CDR1 and CDR2 are SQVTM and ANQGSEA.

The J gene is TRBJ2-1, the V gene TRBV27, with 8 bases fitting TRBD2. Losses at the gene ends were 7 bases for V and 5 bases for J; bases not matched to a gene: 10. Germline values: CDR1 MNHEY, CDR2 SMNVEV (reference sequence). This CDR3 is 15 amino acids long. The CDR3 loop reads CASNGGSGGHNEQFF. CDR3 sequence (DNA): TGTGCCAGCAACGGCGGCAGCGGGGGCCACAATGAGCAGTTCTTC.

CDR3 sequence reads: CASSQGQGGGGYTF. DNA for the CDR3: TGCGCCAGCAGCCAGGGACAGGGAGGAGGTGGCTACACCTTC. The chain links TRBV4-1 to TRBJ1-2; TRBD1 matches at 9 bases. The germline V gene encodes CDR1 MGHRA and CDR2 YSYEKL. Germline trimming cut 3 bases from V and 7 bases from J; bases unmatched to any gene: 6. The CDR3 loop spans 14 amino acids.

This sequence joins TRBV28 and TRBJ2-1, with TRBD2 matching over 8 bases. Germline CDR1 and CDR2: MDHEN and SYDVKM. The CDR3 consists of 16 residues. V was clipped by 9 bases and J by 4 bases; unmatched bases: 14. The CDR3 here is CASYRAGSGVYNEQFF. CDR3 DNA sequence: TGTGCCAGTTACAGGGCCGGTAGCGGGGTTTACAATGAGCAGTTCTTC.

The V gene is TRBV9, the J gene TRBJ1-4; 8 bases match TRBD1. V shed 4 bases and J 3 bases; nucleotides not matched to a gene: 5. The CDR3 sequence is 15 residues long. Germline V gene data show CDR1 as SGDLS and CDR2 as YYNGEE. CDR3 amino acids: CASSPRTGPNEKLFF. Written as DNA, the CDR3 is TGTGCCAGCAGCCCCCGGACAGGGCCTAATGAAAAACTGTTTTTT.